This TCR beta chain was obtained from a study of human T cells and chemical hapten exposure. The overall study: Recorded diagnoses among the mostly female patients were alopecia areata, totalis or universalis.

Study-wide points: Since the donors had alopecia, their immune response may not be the same as that of healthy people. More PT1 expanded TCRs went with higher patch test scores.

This clonotype was seen a few times. Its matching antigen is unknown. Deletions cut 7 bases from V and 2 bases from J, with 12 bases between. CDR1 is SNHLY, CDR2 FYNNEI, per germline. The CDR3 spans 14 residues. Described time point: patch test 1, 2 weeks after DPC sensitization. Indicated treatment: therapeutic diphenylcyclopropenone sensitization with weekly scalp DPC. TCRdb called the RACE reads again in MiXCR, with one record for every CDR3 protein. Among roughly 180,000 distinct CDR3 sequences listed, 20% to 25% were seen once. The input for sequencing was whole blood, taken in connection with sensitization to the hapten diphenylcyclopropenone (DPC). This chain connects TRBV2 to TRBJ1-5; D unresolved. The TCR sequence derives from a woman aged 50 to 65 with alopecia areata. Some clones in this sample may be carry-over from other donors' samples. Here the CDR3 DNA reads TGTGCCAGCAACAAAGGAGGTGGCAATCAGCCCCAGCATTTT. Translation gives CASNKGGGNQPQHF.